This entry lists 10 T cell receptor beta chains sequenced from one sample in a study of neurological immune-mediated disorders. TCRdb re-analysed the 5' RACE reads in MiXCR, keeping a single row per CDR3 protein. This table has 110,000 or so distinct CDR3 sequences, about 3.2% appearing once. Sequencing input: PBMCs. Receptor source: a woman aged 25 to 39 with multiple sclerosis.

This clonotype was seen many times. The J gene is TRBJ2-3, the V gene TRBV20-1; D gene uncertain. This CDR3 has 15 amino acids. CDR1 DFQATT and CDR2 SNEGSKA come from the germline V gene (reference sequence). V was cut by 3 bases and J by 4 bases, with 17 bases left in between. CDR3 in amino acids: CSASPRASGPDTQYF. CDR3 nucleotides: TGCAGTGCTAGCCCCCGGGCAAGTGGCCCAGATACGCAGTATTTT.

This clonotype was found many times. This sequence joins TRBV27 and TRBJ1-4, with D uncertain. CDR1 is MNHEY and CDR2 is SMNVEV in the germline V gene (reference sequence). CDR3 size: 15 residues. Between the trimmed V and J ends, which lost 4 bases and 5 bases, there was a span of 14 bases. The CDR3, as DNA: TGTGCCAGCAGTTGGGCGGACGAATGGAATGAAAAACTGTTTTTT. Its protein is CASSWADEWNEKLFF.

The genes are TRBV20-1 and TRBJ2-7; 10 bases are a match to TRBD2. V shed 2 bases, J shed 5 bases, and the junction held 6 bases outside the gene matches. Germline assignment: CDR1 DFQATT and CDR2 SNEGSKA (reference sequence). This CDR3 has 14 residues. The CDR3 DNA reads TGCAGTGCTAGACGCCTAGCGGGAGTCCACGAGCAGTACTTC. This codes for CSARRLAGVHEQYF.

This clonotype has a count of ten or more. The chain couples TRBV5-1 to TRBJ2-7; 10 bases match TRBD1. The junction had 7 bases not matched to a gene; V was cut back by 0 bases and J by 4 bases. The CDR3 runs 16 residues. Germline V gene lookup returns CDR1 SGHRS and CDR2 YFSETQ. In nucleotides, the CDR3 is TGCGCCAGCAGCTTGGGACGGGGACAGGGGACTTACGAGCAGTACTTC. This translates into CASSLGRGQGTYEQYF.

At least ten counts were recorded for this clonotype. This chain links TRBV20-1 with TRBJ1-6; possibly TRBD1 for D (6 bases). With 0 bases removed from V and 7 bases from J, the gap between germline ends came to 10 bases. The CDR3 is made up of 14 amino acids. Germline CDR1 and CDR2: DFQATT and SNEGSKA (reference sequence). The CDR3 region has the DNA TGCAGTGCTAGAGATCTACAGGGAAATTCACCCCTCCACTTT. It is translated as CSARDLQGNSPLHF.

This clonotype was picked up many times. The chain couples TRBV20-1 to TRBJ2-3; D is unresolved. Deletions cut 3 bases from V and 0 bases from J, with 4 bases between. CDR3 length: 12 amino acids. Germline values: CDR1 DFQATT, CDR2 SNEGSKA (reference sequence). The CDR3 nucleotides read TGCAGTGCTAGTATTAGCACAGATACGCAGTATTTT. It encodes CSASISTDTQYF.

The sample holds many counts of this clonotype. The genes are TRBV4-3 and TRBJ2-3; 9 nucleotides line up with TRBD1. The CDR3 totals 17 residues. CDR1 is LGHNA and CDR2 is YSLEER in the germline V gene. The J segment lost 4 bases and the V segment lost 5 bases, leaving 13 bases of the junction unmatched. CDR3 residues: CASSEEPGTGWSDTQYF. Written as DNA, the CDR3 is TGCGCCAGCAGCGAGGAGCCTGGGACAGGGTGGTCAGATACGCAGTATTTT.

This chain joins TRBV14 and TRBJ2-1; no clear D gene. The V gene lost 8 bases and the J gene lost 7 bases, with 9 bases spanning the gap. Germline CDR1 reads SGHDN; CDR2 reads FVKESK. This CDR3 contains 11 residues. The CDR3 region has the DNA TGTGCCAGCTCAGAATGGAATGAGCAGTTCTTC. Translation gives CASSEWNEQFF.

This clonotype showed up many times. The CDR3, as DNA: TGTGCCAGCAGTTACCGCCAGGGTATCTCTTCTGCGCAGTATTTT. This encodes CASSYRQGISSAQYF. The chain links TRBV6-2 or TRBV6-3 to TRBJ2-3; TRBD1 might be the D (5 bases). CDR1 and CDR2 (germline): MNHEY, SVGEGT. The CDR3 loop spans 15 amino acids. The V and J ends lost 2 bases and 10 bases respectively, with 19 bases between them.

The rearrangement joins TRBV20-1 to TRBJ2-3; possibly TRBD1 for D (7 bases). V was trimmed by 0 bases and J by 3 bases, leaving 16 bases between them. This CDR3 region has 16 residues. Per the germline V gene, CDR1 is DFQATT and CDR2 is SNEGSKA (reference sequence). The CDR3: CSARDLARGVTDTQYF. The CDR3 DNA follows: TGCAGTGCTAGAGATTTGGCCAGGGGGGTGACAGATACGCAGTATTTT.